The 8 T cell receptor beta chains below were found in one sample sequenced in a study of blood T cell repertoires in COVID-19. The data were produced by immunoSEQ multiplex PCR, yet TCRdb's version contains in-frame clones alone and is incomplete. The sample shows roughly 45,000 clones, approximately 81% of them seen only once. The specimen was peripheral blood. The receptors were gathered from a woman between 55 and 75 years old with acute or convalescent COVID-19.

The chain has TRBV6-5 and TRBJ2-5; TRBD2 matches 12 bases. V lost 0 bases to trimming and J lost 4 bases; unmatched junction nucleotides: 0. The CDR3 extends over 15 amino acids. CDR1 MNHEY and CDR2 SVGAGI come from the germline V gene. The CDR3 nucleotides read TGTGCCAGCAGTTACTCGACTAGCGGGAGAGAGACCCAGTACTTC. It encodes CASSYSTSGRETQYF.

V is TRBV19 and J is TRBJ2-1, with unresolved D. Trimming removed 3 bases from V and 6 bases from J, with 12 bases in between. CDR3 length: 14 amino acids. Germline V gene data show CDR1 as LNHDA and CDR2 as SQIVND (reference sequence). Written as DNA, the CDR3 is TGTGCCAGTAGTATTTCCAGTAGCAGCAATGAGCAGTTCTTC. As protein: CASSISSSSNEQFF.

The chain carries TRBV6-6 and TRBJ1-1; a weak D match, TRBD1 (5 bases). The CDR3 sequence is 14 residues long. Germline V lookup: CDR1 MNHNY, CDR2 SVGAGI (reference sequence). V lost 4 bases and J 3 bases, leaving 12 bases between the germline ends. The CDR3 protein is CASSSSQGYTEAFF. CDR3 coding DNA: TGTGCCAGCAGTTCGTCTCAGGGATACACTGAAGCTTTCTTT.

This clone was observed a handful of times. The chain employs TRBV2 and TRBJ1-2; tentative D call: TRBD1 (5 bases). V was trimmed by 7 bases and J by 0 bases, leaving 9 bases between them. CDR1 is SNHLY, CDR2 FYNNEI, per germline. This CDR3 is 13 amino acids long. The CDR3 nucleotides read TGTGCCAGCAAAAGACAGTCTAACTATGGCTACACCTTC. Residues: CASKRQSNYGYTF.

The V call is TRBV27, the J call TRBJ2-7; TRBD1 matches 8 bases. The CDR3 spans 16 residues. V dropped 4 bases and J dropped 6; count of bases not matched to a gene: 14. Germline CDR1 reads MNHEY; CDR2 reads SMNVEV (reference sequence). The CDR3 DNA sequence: TGTGCCAGCAGTTCTAGGACAGGGAACGTATTTTCCGAGCAGTACTTC. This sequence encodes CASSSRTGNVFSEQYF.

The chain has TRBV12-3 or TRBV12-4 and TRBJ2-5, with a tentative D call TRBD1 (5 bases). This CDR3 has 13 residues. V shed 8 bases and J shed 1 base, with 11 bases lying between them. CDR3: CASRLGLQETQYF. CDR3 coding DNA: TGTGCCAGCCGCCTGGGGCTCCAAGAGACCCAGTACTTC.

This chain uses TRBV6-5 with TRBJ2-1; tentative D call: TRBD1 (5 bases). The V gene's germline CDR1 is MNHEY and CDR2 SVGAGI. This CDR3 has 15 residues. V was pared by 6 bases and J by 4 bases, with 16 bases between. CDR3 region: CASRVLQGLYNEQFF. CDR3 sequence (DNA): TGTGCCAGCAGAGTGCTTCAGGGTCTATACAATGAGCAGTTCTTC.

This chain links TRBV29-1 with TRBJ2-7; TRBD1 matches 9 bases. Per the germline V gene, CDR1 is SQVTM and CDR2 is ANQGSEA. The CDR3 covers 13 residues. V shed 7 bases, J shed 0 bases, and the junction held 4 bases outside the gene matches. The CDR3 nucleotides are TGCAGCGCCGGGACAGGGAGCTCCTACGAGCAGTACTTC. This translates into CSAGTGSSYEQYF.